The clone carrying this T cell receptor (beta chain) was observed a handful of times. Investigators prepared the TCR beta libraries by applying iRepertoire HTBI primers and Arm-PCR of CDR3 regions. MiXCR was run by TCRdb on the multiplex PCR reads, yielding one entry per CDR3 protein. Among around 500,000 distinct CDR3 sequences listed, 15% to 20% were seen once. This record comes from a study of regulatory T cells in long-lasting Graves disease. The CDR3 is made up of 15 amino acids. V was clipped by 1 base and J by 4 bases, with 11 bases between them. Germline loops: CDR1 MGHRA, CDR2 YSYEKL. Specified time point: newly diagnosed GD, antithyroid drugs for less than 3 months. After RNA was extracted from PBMCs, the TCR library was made from it. The same specimen was also included in a second study, on T cells in Graves' hyperthyroidism and ophthalmopathy.

The chain has TRBV4-1 and TRBJ2-1, with D possibly matching TRBD2 (6 bases). The source was peripheral blood mononuclear cells (PBMCs), collected at new diagnosis, from a patient treated with antithyroid drugs. The clonotype was recovered from a woman between 40 and 65 years old with Graves disease. In DNA form, the CDR3 reads TGCGCCAGCAGCCAAGGGAGGGGTACTTACAATGAGCAGTTCTTC. Translation: CASSQGRGTYNEQFF.